The T cell receptor (beta chain) under discussion was sequenced for a study of OX40 agonist ivuxolimab in advanced cancers. Study results and limitations: Averaged across samples, CD8+ T cells carried more expanded clones than CD4+ did.

CDR3 length equals 18 residues. Clones were read by immunoSEQ multiplex PCR, and TCRdb kept only the in-frame ones, dropping some. The data hold more than 55,000 clones, with approximately 80% observed a single time. Comments on this clone: Its antigen is still unknown.

The sequence came from an adult with an advanced solid tumor such as melanoma, head and neck, liver or kidney cancer. The chain combines TRBV21-1 with TRBJ2-1; the D call TRBD2 from the table was never checked on the DNA. TRBV21-1 is a pseudogene. This specimen consisted of CD4+ or CD8+ T cells sorted from blood, obtained in a trial of the OX40 agonist ivuxolimab. The CDR3, as DNA: TGTGCCAGCAGCAAAAGATCTCCGGGACTAGCGGTCTACAATGAGCAGTTCTTC. Protein product: CASSKRSPGLAVYNEQFF.